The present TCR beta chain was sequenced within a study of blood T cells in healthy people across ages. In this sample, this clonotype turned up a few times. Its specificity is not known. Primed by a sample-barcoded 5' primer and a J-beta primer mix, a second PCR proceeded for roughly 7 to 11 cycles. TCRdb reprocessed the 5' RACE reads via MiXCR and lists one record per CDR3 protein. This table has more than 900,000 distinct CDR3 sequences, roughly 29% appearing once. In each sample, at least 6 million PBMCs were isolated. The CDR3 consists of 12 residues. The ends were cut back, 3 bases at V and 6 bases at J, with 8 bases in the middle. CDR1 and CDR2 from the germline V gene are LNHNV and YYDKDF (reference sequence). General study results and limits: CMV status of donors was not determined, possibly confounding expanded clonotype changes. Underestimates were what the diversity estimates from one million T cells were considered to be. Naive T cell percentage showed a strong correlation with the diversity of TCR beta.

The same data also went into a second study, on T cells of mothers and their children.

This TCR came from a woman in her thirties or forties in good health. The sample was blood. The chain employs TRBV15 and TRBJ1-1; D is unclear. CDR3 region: CATSSRAAEAFF. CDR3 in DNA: TGTGCCACCAGCAGTAGGGCCGCTGAAGCTTTCTTT.